The rows below give T cell receptor beta chains drawn from one sample of a study of control samples from healthy donors and cancer patients. TCRdb's table, derived via immunoSEQ multiplex PCR, lists solely in-frame clones and lacks some. Of roughly 130,000 clones listed, around 93% are singletons. The specimen sequenced was PBMCs. These TCRs come from a man aged 50 or older with head and neck cancer. Both conserved end residues are part of each CDR3. The order of the fields is CDR3 protein, CDR3 DNA, J gene, clone size, D gene, V gene, CDR3 length. A D gene is named only where the DNA matches it firmly. Not every row has a clone size; where given, it reads once, few, many or a size class.

CSAGTGNQPQHF,TGCAGCGCCGGGACGGGTAATCAGCCCCAGCATTTT,TRBJ1-5,once,.,TRBV29-1,12
CASSPVFTGELFF,TGTGCCAGCTCACCAGTTTTCACCGGGGAGCTGTTTTTT,TRBJ2-2,.,.,TRBV18,13
CASSYRAGGRGSPSTDTQYF,TGTGCCAGCAGTTACAGGGCAGGGGGAAGGGGGTCCCCTAGCACAGATACGCAGTATTTT,TRBJ2-3,.,TRBD1,TRBV6-2/TRBV6-3,20
CAISPSLLAEAFF,TGTGCCATCAGTCCGTCCCTCCTCGCTGAAGCTTTCTTT,TRBJ1-1,.,.,TRBV10-3,13
CARGGGYSNQPQHF,TGTGCCAGGGGAGGAGGGTATAGCAATCAGCCCCAGCATTTT,TRBJ1-5,once,.,TRBV2,14
CASSLVGRSQYF,TGTGCCAGCAGCTTGGTCGGACGATCTCAGTACTTC,TRBJ2-4,.,.,TRBV5-6,12
CASSQAEGINEKLFF,TGCGCCAGCAGCCAAGCGGAGGGGATTAATGAAAAACTGTTTTTT,TRBJ1-4,.,.,TRBV4-1,15
CASSLGRDTEAFF,TGCGCCAGCAGCTTGGGCAGGGACACTGAAGCTTTCTTT,TRBJ1-1,.,.,TRBV5-1,13
CAINRGTPSGNTIYF,TGTGCCATCAATCGGGGGACGCCATCTGGAAACACCATATATTTT,TRBJ1-3,.,.,TRBV10-3,15
CASSPLEGGNSPLHF,TGTGCCAGCTCACCCCTAGAGGGCGGTAATTCACCCCTCCACTTT,TRBJ1-6,.,.,TRBV18,15
CASSLVGPSNQPQHF,TGTGCCAGCTCTTTGGTGGGCCCTAGCAATCAGCCCCAGCATTTT,TRBJ1-5,.,.,TRBV18,15
CASSREYEQYF,TGTGCCAGCAGCCGAGAGTACGAGCAGTACTTC,TRBJ2-7,.,.,TRBV7-2,11
CASSPPGQLNTEAFF,TGTGCCAGCAGCCCCCCCGGACAGCTGAACACTGAAGCTTTCTTT,TRBJ1-1,.,.,TRBV7-6,15
CASSLVSGLAGDNEQFF,TGTGCCAGCAGCTTAGTGTCGGGACTAGCGGGGGACAATGAGCAGTTCTTC,TRBJ2-1,.,TRBD2,TRBV7-9,17
CASSLSTSVGIGEQFF,TGTGCCAGCAGTTTGTCGACTAGCGTGGGAATAGGGGAGCAGTTCTTC,TRBJ2-1,.,TRBD2,TRBV27,16
CASSQDRFSQQTGELFF,TGCGCCAGCAGCCAAGATAGGTTTAGTCAACAAACCGGGGAGCTGTTTTTT,TRBJ2-2,.,.,TRBV4-3,17
CASSRGVGGAFF,TGCGCCAGCAGCCGCGGCGTTGGAGGGGCTTTCTTT,TRBJ1-1,.,.,TRBV4-3,12
CASSSQLAGGYEQFF,TGTGCCAGCAGTTCCCAACTAGCGGGGGGGTATGAGCAGTTCTTC,TRBJ2-1,.,TRBD2,TRBV6-5,15
CASSLVGYNEKLFF,TGCGCCAGCAGCTTGGTCGGATATAATGAAAAACTGTTTTTT,TRBJ1-4,.,.,TRBV5-1,14
CASARTVNTEAFF,TGTGCCAGCGCGAGGACGGTGAACACTGAAGCTTTCTTT,TRBJ1-1,.,.,TRBV18,13
CASRLTGSGNTIYF,TGTGCCAGCAGACTGACAGGGTCTGGAAACACCATATATTTT,TRBJ1-3,.,TRBD1,TRBV27,14
CASSSGQVLAVETQYF,TGTGCCAGCAGCTCGGGACAGGTTCTAGCCGTAGAGACCCAGTACTTC,TRBJ2-5,.,TRBD1,TRBV7-2,16
CAVRDRVNTEAFF,TGTGCCGTTAGGGACAGGGTGAACACTGAAGCTTTCTTT,TRBJ1-1,.,TRBD1,TRBV19,13
CARRGAGRAGGPGRETQYF,TGCGCCCGCCGCGGGGCCGGGCGCGCGGGGGGGCCGGGGCGAGAGACCCAGTACTTC,TRBJ2-5,once,TRBD2,TRBV5-1,19
CASSFWTGGNQPQHF,TGTGCCAGCAGTTTCTGGACAGGGGGAAATCAGCCCCAGCATTTT,TRBJ1-5,.,TRBD1,TRBV28,15
CASSQDGTGGNTGELFF,TGTGCCAGCAGCCAAGATGGGACAGGGGGGAACACCGGGGAGCTGTTTTTT,TRBJ2-2,.,TRBD1,TRBV4-2,17
CASSLGLAGVSSEQYF,TGTGCCAGCAGCTTGGGACTAGCGGGGGTCTCGAGCGAGCAGTACTTC,TRBJ2-7,.,TRBD2,TRBV5-4,16
CASSSGGAGDEQFF,TGTGCCAGCAGCTCAGGGGGCGCTGGGGATGAGCAGTTCTTC,TRBJ2-1,.,TRBD1,TRBV9,14
CATESLLYNEQFF,TGTGCAACCGAGAGCCTTCTATACAATGAGCAGTTCTTC,TRBJ2-1,once,.,TRBV2,13
CASSLGSGYGYTF,TGTGCCAGCAGCTTGGGTTCAGGCTATGGCTACACCTTC,TRBJ1-2,.,.,TRBV5-6,13
CASGLEGIVGPVANTGELFF,TGTGCTAGTGGTTTGGAGGGAATAGTGGGTCCAGTCGCGAACACCGGGGAGCTGTTTTTT,TRBJ2-2,.,.,TRBV12-5,20
CASSPVASSYNEQFF,TGTGCCAGCAGCCCCGTAGCTAGCTCCTACAATGAGCAGTTCTTC,TRBJ2-1,.,.,TRBV11-2,15
CASSIYGGMNTEAFF,TGTGCCAGTAGTATATACGGCGGAATGAACACTGAAGCTTTCTTT,TRBJ1-1,.,.,TRBV19,15
CASSQGLRAGSYQETQYF,TGTGCCAGCAGCCAAGGTCTGAGGGCGGGGTCGTACCAAGAGACCCAGTACTTC,TRBJ2-5,.,.,TRBV14,18
CASSLNMNTEAFF,TGTGCCAGCAGCTTAAACATGAACACTGAAGCTTTCTTT,TRBJ1-1,.,.,TRBV5-4,13
CASTTSPSTDTQYF,TGTGCCAGTACGACTAGCCCTAGCACAGATACGCAGTATTTT,TRBJ2-3,.,TRBD2,TRBV19,14
CASSQDHFRTGQETQYF,TGTGCCAGCAGCCAAGATCATTTCCGGACAGGGCAAGAGACCCAGTACTTC,TRBJ2-5,once,TRBD1,TRBV14,17
CASSVLGTGGRGYTF,TGTGCCAGCAGCGTGTTAGGGACAGGGGGGAGAGGCTACACCTTC,TRBJ1-2,.,TRBD1,TRBV9,15
CASSQLVWDTQYF,TGTGCCAGCAGCCAACTTGTGTGGGATACGCAGTATTTT,TRBJ2-3,.,.,TRBV14,13
CASSTTGVGPYNEQFF,TGTGCCAGTAGTACGACAGGGGTAGGTCCGTACAATGAGCAGTTCTTC,TRBJ2-1,.,TRBD1,TRBV19,16
CASRDPNTEAFF,TGTGCCAGCCGGGACCCGAACACTGAAGCTTTCTTT,TRBJ1-1,.,.,TRBV27,12
CASSVGSGPTNEKLFF,TGTGCCAGCAGCGTAGGGTCCGGGCCAACTAATGAAAAACTGTTTTTT,TRBJ1-4,.,.,TRBV7-9,16
CASSSGPGLGPTGELFF,TGTGCCAGCAGCTCGGGGCCGGGACTAGGTCCCACCGGGGAGCTGTTTTTT,TRBJ2-2,once,TRBD2,TRBV11-2,17